This TCR beta chain was captured by sequencing in a study of T cell repertoires in cytomegalovirus infection. This clonotype was seen only a few times. What it recognizes is unknown. Germline lookup yields CDR1 SEHNR and CDR2 FQNEAQ (reference sequence). V lost 1 base to trimming and J lost 11 bases, with 8 bases between them. This CDR3 has 11 residues. TCRdb re-called the reads through MiXCR, storing one row per CDR3 protein. The table records some 700,000 distinct CDR3 sequences, about 33% of them present only once. This receptor was obtained from a human donor in good health (CMV status not recorded). Some clones in this sample may be carry-over from other donors' samples. The rearrangement uses TRBV7-9 and TRBJ1-1; D not resolved. Sequences were derived from cultured PBMCs, sampled from culture after CMV antigen stimulation. The CDR3 region is CASSLEWVAFF. DNA of the CDR3: TGTGCCAGCAGCTTAGAGTGGGTGGCTTTCTTT.